This T cell receptor beta chain derives from a study of shared clonotypes between healthy human individuals. Positive CCR7 selection of CD45RO-negative cells yielded the naive CD8 cells, and terminally differentiated effector memory CD45RA+ cells were excluded. Using immunoSEQ multiplex PCR, the repertoire was profiled, and TCRdb retains in-frame clones only, with some absent. The table records about 2.2 million clones, 90% to 95% of them present only once. Concerning this clone itself: The antigen is not known.

The CDR3 loop spans 15 amino acids. Germline-derived CDR1 and CDR2 are MNHEY and SMNVEV (reference sequence). Trimming removed 3 bases at V and 7 bases at J, with 16 bases between. Findings and caveats of the study: Only blood underwent sampling, and tissue repertoires likely differ. Rarefaction gave evidence that sorted-subset sequencing remained incomplete despite large depth.

The chain couples TRBV27 to TRBJ2-1, with TRBD2 as a possible D gene (6 bases). The TCR was taken from a man in his late teens or twenties in good health. Some clones in this sample may be carry-over from other donors' samples. The sample was naive CD8+ T cells from PBMCs. The CDR3 DNA sequence: TGTGCCAGCAGTTTTCTAGGCAGGGCGGGGAATGAGCAGTTCTTC. This sequence encodes CASSFLGRAGNEQFF.